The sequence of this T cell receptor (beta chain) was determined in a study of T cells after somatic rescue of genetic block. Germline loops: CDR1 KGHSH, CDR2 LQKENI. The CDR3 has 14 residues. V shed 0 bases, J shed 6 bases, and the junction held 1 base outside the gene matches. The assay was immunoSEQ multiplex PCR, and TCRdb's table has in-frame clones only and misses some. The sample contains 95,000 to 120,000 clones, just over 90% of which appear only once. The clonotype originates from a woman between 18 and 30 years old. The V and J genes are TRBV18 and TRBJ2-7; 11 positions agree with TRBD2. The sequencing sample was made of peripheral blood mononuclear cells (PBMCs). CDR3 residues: CASSPPLAGGEQYF. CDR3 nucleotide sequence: TGTGCCAGCTCACCACCGCTAGCGGGGGGCGAGCAGTACTTC.